The source of this T cell receptor beta chain is a study of blood T cell repertoires in COVID-19. Overall study context: Acute and convalescent COVID-19 specimens originated in the United States, Italy and Spain. T cells, B-cell-depleted T cells, or PBMCs supplied cDNA or gDNA.

V lost 4 bases and J lost 0, with 6 bases in between. CDR3 length equals 13 residues. Original analysis: By means of reference gene primer amplification, nucleated cell counts were estimated. Assay used: immunoSEQ multiplex PCR; TCRdb lists only in-frame clones, some missing. V, J and clone size are those of that table, while D and trimming were read from the DNA. The table includes 130,000 or so clones, 88% detected once. This clonotype was obtained from a human donor with COVID-19, enrolled during active disease. The donor label of this sample is uncertain. The V gene is TRBV12-3 or TRBV12-4, the J gene TRBJ1-1; D call uncertain. The sample comprised peripheral blood. CDR3 DNA sequence: TGTGCCAGCAGTTGGAGGATGAACACTGAAGCTTTCTTT. Its translation is CASSWRMNTEAFF.